This record covers a single T cell receptor (beta chain). Its antigen is unidentified. V lost 4 bases to trimming and J lost 3 bases; unmatched junction nucleotides: 7. The germline V gene has CDR1 SGHNT and CDR2 YYREEE (reference sequence). The CDR3 totals 16 residues. The sample belongs to a study of cytomegalovirus exposure and HLA in healthy donors. Study-wide findings and caveats: Specificity for CMV antigens was confirmed in vitro for a few of the CMV-associated chains.

The PCR made use of 60 Vbeta and 13 Jbeta primers. Original processing methods: Later reanalysis found around 74 million unique TCR beta chains, around 10 million of them shared. The assay was immunoSEQ multiplex PCR, and TCRdb's table has in-frame clones only and misses some. The DNA gave D and trimming, while V, J and clone size come from that table. The table has 55,000 to 70,000 clones, 55% to 70% seen once. The clonotype comes from a woman aged 50 to 60 in good health and CMV-seronegative. This chain connects TRBV5-4 to TRBJ2-7, with TRBD2 identical over 13 bases. Sequenced material: PBMCs. CDR3 protein: CASSPRTSGSSYEQYF. In DNA form, the CDR3 reads TGTGCCAGCAGCCCTCGGACTAGCGGGAGTAGCTACGAGCAGTACTTC.